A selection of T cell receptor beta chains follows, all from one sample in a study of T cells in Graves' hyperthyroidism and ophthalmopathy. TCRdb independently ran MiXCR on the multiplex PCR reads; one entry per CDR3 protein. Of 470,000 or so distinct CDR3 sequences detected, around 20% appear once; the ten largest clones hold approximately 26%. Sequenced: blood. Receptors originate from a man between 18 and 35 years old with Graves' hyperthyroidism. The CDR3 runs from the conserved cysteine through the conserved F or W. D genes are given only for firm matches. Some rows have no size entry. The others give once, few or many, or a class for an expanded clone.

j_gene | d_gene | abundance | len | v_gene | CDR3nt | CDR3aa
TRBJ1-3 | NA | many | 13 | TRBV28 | TGTGCCAGCAGTTTGGTCAACGGAAACACCATATATTTT | CASSLVNGNTIYF
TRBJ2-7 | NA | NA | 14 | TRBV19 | TGTGCCAGTAGTATCACCGGGGGCCTAGGAGAGCAGTACTTC | CASSITGGLGEQYF
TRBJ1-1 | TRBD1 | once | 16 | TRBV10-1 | TGCGCCAGCAGTCCGACAGGGGATCCCATGAACACTGAAGCTTTCTTT | CASSPTGDPMNTEAFF
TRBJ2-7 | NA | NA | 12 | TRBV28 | TGTGCCAGCAGTTTAAGTGCGATTGAGCAGTACTTC | CASSLSAIEQYF
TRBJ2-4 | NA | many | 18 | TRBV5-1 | TGCGCCAGCAGCTTGGGGGGTACAGGGACTGGCGCCAAAAACATTCAGTACTTC | CASSLGGTGTGAKNIQYF
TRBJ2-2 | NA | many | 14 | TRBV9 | TGTGCCAGCGAAGCAGGGTGGGACACCGGGGAGCTGTTTTTT | CASEAGWDTGELFF
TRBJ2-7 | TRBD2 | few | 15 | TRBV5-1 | TGCGCCAGCAGCCCCGGGACTAGCGGGAGGTACGAGCAGTACTTC | CASSPGTSGRYEQYF
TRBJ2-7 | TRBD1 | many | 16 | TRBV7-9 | TGTGCCAGCAGCTTAGTTTCGGGACAGGGGACCTACGAGCAGTACTTC | CASSLVSGQGTYEQYF
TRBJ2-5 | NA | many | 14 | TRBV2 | TGTGCCAGCAGTGTACAGGGTGGTAAGGAGACCCAGTACTTC | CASSVQGGKETQYF
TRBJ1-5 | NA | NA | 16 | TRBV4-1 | TGCGCCAGCAGCCAAGGACGGGCTAGGGGCAATCAGCCCCAGCATTTT | CASSQGRARGNQPQHF
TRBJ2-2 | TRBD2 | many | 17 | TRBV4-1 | TGCGCCAGCAGCCCCAGACCGGGACTAGCGGGCACCGGGGAGCTGTTTTTT | CASSPRPGLAGTGELFF
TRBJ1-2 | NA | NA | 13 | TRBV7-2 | TGTGCCAGCAGCTTAAACAGGGAGGGTGGCTACACCTTC | CASSLNREGGYTF
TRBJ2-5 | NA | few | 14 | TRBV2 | TGTGCCAGGAGTGACAGGCAGGGAGGGGAGACCCAGTACTTC | CARSDRQGGETQYF
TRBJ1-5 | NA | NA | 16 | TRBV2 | TGTGCCAGCAGTGAAGAGCTCTCGGGTAACAATCAGCCCCAGCATTTT | CASSEELSGNNQPQHF
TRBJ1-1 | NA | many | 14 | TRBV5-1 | TGCGCCAGCAGCCGCGGTCCCGGGAACACTGAAGCTTTCTTT | CASSRGPGNTEAFF
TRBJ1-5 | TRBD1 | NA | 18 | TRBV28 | TGTGCCAGCAGTTTACCCGGGACAGAGTCAAAACTCTGGCAGCCCCAGCATTTT | CASSLPGTESKLWQPQHF
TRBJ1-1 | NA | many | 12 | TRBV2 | TGTGCCAGCAGTGCTGCGAACACTGAAGCTTTCTTT | CASSAANTEAFF
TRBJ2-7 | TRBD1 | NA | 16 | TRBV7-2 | TGTGCCAGCAGCTTAGCGAGGGACAGGAGGAACTACGAGCAGTACTTC | CASSLARDRRNYEQYF
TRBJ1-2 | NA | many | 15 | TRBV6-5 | TGTGCCAGCAGTTCGTGGGTGTTGGGGAGTTATGGCTACACCTTC | CASSSWVLGSYGYTF
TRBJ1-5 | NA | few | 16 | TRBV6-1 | TGTGCCAGCTGGGGAGGGGCCACAGGCGCTAATCAGCCCCAGCATTTT | CASWGGATGANQPQHF
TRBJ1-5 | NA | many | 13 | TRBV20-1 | TGCAGTGCAACTGGGACGGACAATCAGCCCCAGCATTTT | CSATGTDNQPQHF
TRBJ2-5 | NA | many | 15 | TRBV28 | TGTGCCAGCAGTTTGATGGGGCAGGGGGGTGAGACCCAGTACTTC | CASSLMGQGGETQYF
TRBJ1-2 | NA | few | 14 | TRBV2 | TGTGCCAGCAAGGGGGACACCTCTAACTATGGCTACACCTTC | CASKGDTSNYGYTF
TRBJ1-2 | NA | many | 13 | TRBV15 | TGTGCCACCAGCAGGGACGGTTTGTACGGCTACACCTTC | CATSRDGLYGYTF
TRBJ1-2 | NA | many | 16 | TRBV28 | TGTGCCAGCAGTTCGCCAAAACCGGGCCTGCCCTATGGCTACACCTTC | CASSSPKPGLPYGYTF
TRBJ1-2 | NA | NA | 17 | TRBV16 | TGTGCCAGCAGCCAATTGCAATCCGGGGGGCGCACCTATGGCTACACCTTC | CASSQLQSGGRTYGYTF
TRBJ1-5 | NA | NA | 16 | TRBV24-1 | TGTGCCACCAGTGACACCGGGACAAGAAGGACCCAGCCCCAGCATTTT | CATSDTGTRRTQPQHF
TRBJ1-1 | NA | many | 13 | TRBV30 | TGTGCCTGGAGTGTGGGGGGCTACACTGAAGCTTTCTTT | CAWSVGGYTEAFF
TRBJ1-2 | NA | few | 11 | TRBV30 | TGTGCCTGGAGTAAACAGGTGCACTACACCTTC | CAWSKQVHYTF
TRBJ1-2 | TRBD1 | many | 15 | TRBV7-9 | TGTGCCAGCAGCTTAGCCGGACAGGGGAGGGAAGGCTACACCTTC | CASSLAGQGREGYTF
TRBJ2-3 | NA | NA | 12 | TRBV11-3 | TGTGCCAGCAGCTCAGATAGGAGGACGCAGTATTTT | CASSSDRRTQYF
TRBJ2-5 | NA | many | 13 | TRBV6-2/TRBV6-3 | TGTGCCAGCAGTCACCTTTCCCAAGAGACCCAGTACTTC | CASSHLSQETQYF